This TCR beta chain is from a study of identical twins. This clonotype was seen a few times. From the 5' RACE reads, TCRdb called clonotypes with MiXCR, one entry per CDR3 protein. The sample shows some 730,000 distinct CDR3 sequences, 18% of them seen only once. This CDR3 is built from 15 residues. Trimming shortened V by 1 base and J by 3 bases, and 13 bases separated the two germline ends. CDR1 is LGHNA, CDR2 YSLEER, per germline. These sequences were also reported in another study, on T cells expressing NK-cell markers.

This chain links TRBV4-3 with TRBJ2-7; D ambiguous. The sample was PBMCs. This TCR came from a woman in her late teens or twenties in good health. CDR3 residues: CASSQAATVYYEQYF. DNA of the CDR3: TGCGCCAGCAGCCAAGCCGCAACGGTTTACTACGAGCAGTACTTC.